This T cell receptor (beta chain) was recovered during a study of blood T cell repertoires in COVID-19. The table came from immunoSEQ multiplex PCR; TCRdb's copy has only in-frame clones and leaves some out. Of some 300,000 clones listed, around 89% were seen once; the top ten hold roughly 1%. CDR3 length equals 16 residues. The germline CDR1 and CDR2 sequences are SGHRS and YFSETQ. Deletions cut 6 bases from V and 1 base from J, with 19 bases between. The specimen was peripheral blood. The receptor's source is a woman in her thirties or forties with COVID-19, enrolled during active disease. V is TRBV5-1 and J is TRBJ1-2; TRBD1 is a possible D gene (6 bases). The CDR3 region is CASNPIPGQINYGYTF. The CDR3 nucleotides are TGCGCCAGCAACCCAATTCCGGGACAAATTAACTATGGCTACACCTTC.